Many counts were recorded for the clone carrying this TCR beta chain. This entry comes from a study of T cells in Graves' hyperthyroidism and ophthalmopathy. Trimming cost V 1 base and J 1 base; bases outside gene matches: 0. The CDR3 covers 13 residues. Per the germline V gene, CDR1 is DFQATT and CDR2 is SNEGSKA (reference sequence). Amplified TCR beta CDR3 regions derived from RNA transcripts. With the HTBI primer set, the TCR CDR3 went through a first round of RT-PCR. One entry per CDR3 protein results from TCRdb running MiXCR on the multiplex PCR reads. The data contain 730,000 or so distinct CDR3 sequences, 18% of them seen just once; the ten biggest clones take up 16%.

J is TRBJ1-1 and V is TRBV20-1, with 7 bases aligning to TRBD1. The sample comprised blood. This TCR came from a woman aged 45 to 65 with Graves' hyperthyroidism that later progressed to Graves' ophthalmopathy. The CDR3: CSARGTGNTEAFF. The CDR3 DNA reads as TGCAGTGCTAGAGGGACAGGGAACACTGAAGCTTTCTTT.